The TCR beta chain described here comes from a study of T cell repertoires in cytomegalovirus infection. In the study overall: Public TCR beta signature analysis indicated the presence of both CMV infection and matching HLA type.

Study-wide results and caveats: HLA-C-restricted CMV-specific TCR beta clonotypes prevailed in the ex vivo response.

The table lists this clonotype with a few counts. The antigen is unknown. One entry per CDR3 protein, called by TCRdb with MiXCR from the reads. Among hundreds of thousands of distinct CDR3 sequences listed, 30% to 35% were seen once. The V end was cut by 5 bases, the J end by 6 bases, with 17 bases between. The CDR3 runs 15 residues. Germline V gene lookup returns CDR1 MNHEY and CDR2 SVGAGI. The genes are TRBV6-5 and TRBJ1-5; tentative D call: TRBD1 (6 bases). The specimen comprised cultured CD8+ T cells from PBMCs, sampled from culture after CMV antigen stimulation. The TCR was taken from a human donor in good health (CMV status not recorded). Some clones in this sample may be carry-over from other donors' samples. The CDR3 is CASSTTGVPGQPQHF. In DNA, the CDR3 is TGTGCCAGCAGTACGACAGGAGTCCCCGGTCAGCCCCAGCATTTT.